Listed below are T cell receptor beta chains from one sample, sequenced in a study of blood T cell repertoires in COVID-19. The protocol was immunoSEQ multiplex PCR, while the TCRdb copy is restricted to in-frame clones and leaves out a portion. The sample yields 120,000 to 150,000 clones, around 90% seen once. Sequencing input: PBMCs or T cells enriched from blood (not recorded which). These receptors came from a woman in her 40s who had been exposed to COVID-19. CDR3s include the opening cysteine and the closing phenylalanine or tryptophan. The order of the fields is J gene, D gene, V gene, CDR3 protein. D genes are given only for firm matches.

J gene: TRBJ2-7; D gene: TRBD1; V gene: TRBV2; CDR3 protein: CASRARGLYEQYF
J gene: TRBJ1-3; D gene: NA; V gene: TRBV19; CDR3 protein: CASIGYSSGNTIYF
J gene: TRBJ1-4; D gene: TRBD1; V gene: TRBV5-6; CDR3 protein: CASSSYLTGVNEKLFF
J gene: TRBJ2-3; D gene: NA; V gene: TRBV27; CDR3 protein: CASSLSVQGTDTQYF
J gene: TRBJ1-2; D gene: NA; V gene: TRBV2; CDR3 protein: CASSSDRSLGYTF
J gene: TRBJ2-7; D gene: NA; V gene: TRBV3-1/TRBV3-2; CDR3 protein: CASSQDPGEQYF
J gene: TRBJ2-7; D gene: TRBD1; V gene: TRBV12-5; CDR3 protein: CASGLTGTGAYEQYF
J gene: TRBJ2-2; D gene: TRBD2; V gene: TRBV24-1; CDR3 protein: CATSDPQRGDNTGELFF
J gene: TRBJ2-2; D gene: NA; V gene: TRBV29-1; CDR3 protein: CSVRWNTGELFF
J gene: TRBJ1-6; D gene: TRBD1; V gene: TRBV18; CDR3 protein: CASSPSGQGSSPLHF
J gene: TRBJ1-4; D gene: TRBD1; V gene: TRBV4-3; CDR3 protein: CASSHSGQGGEKLFF
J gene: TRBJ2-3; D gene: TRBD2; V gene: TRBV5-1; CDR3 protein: CASSLASGGAVDTQYF
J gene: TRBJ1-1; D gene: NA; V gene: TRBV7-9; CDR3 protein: CASSSQNARTEAFF
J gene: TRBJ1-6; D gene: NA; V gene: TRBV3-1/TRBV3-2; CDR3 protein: CASSQDRDSPLHF
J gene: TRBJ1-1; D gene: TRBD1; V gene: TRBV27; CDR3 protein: CASSWGQGATEAFF
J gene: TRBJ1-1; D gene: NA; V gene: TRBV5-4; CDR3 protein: CASSLVSGVNTEAFF
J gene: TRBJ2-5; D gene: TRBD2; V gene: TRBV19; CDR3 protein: CASSMAGRGQETQYF